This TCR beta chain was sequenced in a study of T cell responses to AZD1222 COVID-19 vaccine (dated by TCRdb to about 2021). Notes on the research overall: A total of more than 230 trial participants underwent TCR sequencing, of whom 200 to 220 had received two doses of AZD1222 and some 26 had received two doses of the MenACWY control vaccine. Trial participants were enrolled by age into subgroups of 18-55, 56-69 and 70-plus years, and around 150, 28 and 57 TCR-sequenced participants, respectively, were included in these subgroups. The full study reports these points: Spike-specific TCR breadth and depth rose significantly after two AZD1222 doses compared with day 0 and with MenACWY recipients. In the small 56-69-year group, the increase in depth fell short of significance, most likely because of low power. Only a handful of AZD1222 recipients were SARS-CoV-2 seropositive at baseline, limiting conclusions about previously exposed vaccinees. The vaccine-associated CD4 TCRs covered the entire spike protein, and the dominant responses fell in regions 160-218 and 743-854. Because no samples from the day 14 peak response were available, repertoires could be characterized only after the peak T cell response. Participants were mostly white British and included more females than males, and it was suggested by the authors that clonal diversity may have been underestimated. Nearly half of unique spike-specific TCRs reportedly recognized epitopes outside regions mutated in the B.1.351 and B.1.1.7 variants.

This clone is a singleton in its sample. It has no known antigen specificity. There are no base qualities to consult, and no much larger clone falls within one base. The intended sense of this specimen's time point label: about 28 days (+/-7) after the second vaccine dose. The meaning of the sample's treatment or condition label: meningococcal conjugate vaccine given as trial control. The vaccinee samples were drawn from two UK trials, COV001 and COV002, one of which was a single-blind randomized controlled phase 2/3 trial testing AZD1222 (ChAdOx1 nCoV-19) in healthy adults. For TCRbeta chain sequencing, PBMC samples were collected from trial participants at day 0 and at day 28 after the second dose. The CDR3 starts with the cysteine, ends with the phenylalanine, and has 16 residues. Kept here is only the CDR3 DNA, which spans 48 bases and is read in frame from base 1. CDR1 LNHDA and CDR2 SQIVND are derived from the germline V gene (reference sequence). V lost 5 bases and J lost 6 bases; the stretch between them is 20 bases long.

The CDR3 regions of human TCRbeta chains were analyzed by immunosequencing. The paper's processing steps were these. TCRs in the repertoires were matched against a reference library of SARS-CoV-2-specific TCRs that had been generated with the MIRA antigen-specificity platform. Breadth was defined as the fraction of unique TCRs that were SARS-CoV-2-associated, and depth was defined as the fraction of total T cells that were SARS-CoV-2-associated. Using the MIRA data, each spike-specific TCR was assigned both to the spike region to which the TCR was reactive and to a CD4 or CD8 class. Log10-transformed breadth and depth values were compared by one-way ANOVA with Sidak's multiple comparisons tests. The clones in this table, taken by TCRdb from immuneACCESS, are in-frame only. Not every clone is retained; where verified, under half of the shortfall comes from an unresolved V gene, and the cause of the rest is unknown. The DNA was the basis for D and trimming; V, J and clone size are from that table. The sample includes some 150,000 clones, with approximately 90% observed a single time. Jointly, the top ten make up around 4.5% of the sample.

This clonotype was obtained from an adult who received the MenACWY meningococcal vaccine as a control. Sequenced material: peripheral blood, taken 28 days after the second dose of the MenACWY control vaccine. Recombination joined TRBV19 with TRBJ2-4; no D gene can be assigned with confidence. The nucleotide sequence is TGTGCCAGTAGTTCCACCGGAGTAGGACCCGGAAACATTCAGTACTTC. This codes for CASSSTGVGPGNIQYF.